This entry features one T cell receptor beta chain sequence. The sample comes from a study of blood T cell repertoires in COVID-19. Study as a whole: Sources were T cells, B-cell-depleted T cells, or PBMCs; the material itself was cDNA or gDNA.

Original processing methods: Reference gene primer amplification gave estimated nucleated cell counts. The table came from immunoSEQ multiplex PCR; TCRdb's copy has only in-frame clones and leaves some out. D and trimming were read from the DNA, whereas the V and J calls and clone size are those reported in that table. The sample carries 200,000 or so clones, around 84% recorded once. The CDR3 has 15 residues. The V gene's germline CDR1 is MGHDK and CDR2 SYGVNS. V lost 3 bases and J lost 4; bases outside the gene matches: 3. The sample comprised peripheral blood. The source of this sequence is a man aged 25 to 40 with active or convalescent COVID-19. The V call is TRBV25-1, the J call TRBJ2-2, with 9 bases that match TRBD1. This chain's CDR3 is CASSEGQGFTGELFF. The CDR3 coding sequence is TGTGCCAGCAGTGAGGGACAGGGATTCACCGGGGAGCTGTTTTTT.